The 13 T cell receptor beta chains below come from one sample, sequenced in a study of blood T cells in healthy people across ages. Alongside a J-beta primer mix, a sample-barcoded 5' primer served in a second PCR lasting about 7 to 11 cycles. TCRdb itself ran the 5' RACE reads through MiXCR, one entry per CDR3 protein. The sample holds 800,000 or so distinct CDR3 sequences; about 25% are singletons and the top ten take under 4.5%. The data also belong to a second study, concerning T cells of mothers and their children.

The sequenced sample was blood. These receptors were obtained from a boy under 18 in good health.

V is TRBV4-3 and J is TRBJ1-1; D ambiguous. Germline CDR1 is LGHNA and CDR2 is YSLEER. Trimming shortened V by 0 bases and J by 3 bases, and 11 bases separated the two germline ends. This CDR3 comprises 15 residues. The CDR3 DNA reads as TGCGCCAGCAGCCAAGATGGCCGGGGTCACACTGAAGCTTTCTTT. It specifies CASSQDGRGHTEAFF.

This clonotype was detected a few times. Given a much more abundant clone one base away, this may be a read error. The rearrangement joins TRBV11-2 to TRBJ2-3; 7 bases map to TRBD2. This CDR3 spans 15 amino acids. The V gene's germline CDR1 is SGHAT and CDR2 FQNNGV. The chain's CDR3 is CVSSLVGGRGDTQYF. The CDR3 DNA reads as TGTGTCAGCAGCTTAGTGGGCGGGAGAGGAGATACGCAGTATTTT.

The chain has TRBV20-1 and TRBJ2-1, with 11 bases fitting TRBD2. The CDR3 is made up of 15 amino acids. Germline CDR1 and CDR2: DFQATT and SNEGSKA (reference sequence). Trimming removed 0 bases from V and 8 bases from J; junction bases left unmatched: 6. CDR3 sequence: CSARDILAGVDEQFF. The CDR3 DNA reads as TGCAGTGCTAGAGATATACTAGCGGGAGTCGATGAGCAGTTCTTC.

This sequence joins TRBV29-1 and TRBJ1-2; D unclear. The V gene's germline CDR1 is SQVTM and CDR2 ANQGSEA. V gave up 6 bases and J gave up 6 bases, with 14 bases separating them. The CDR3 length is 12 residues. This CDR3 reads CSVKRSGHGYTF. CDR3 DNA sequence: TGCAGCGTAAAACGGTCCGGACATGGCTACACCTTC.

The sample holds a few counts of this clonotype. The chain recombines TRBV20-1 with TRBJ1-5; 9 nucleotides agree with TRBD1. Germline CDR1 DFQATT, CDR2 SNEGSKA (reference sequence). V was pared by 6 bases and J by 10 bases, with 16 bases of the junction left unmatched. The length of the CDR3 is 15 residues. DNA for the CDR3: TGCAGTGCCGGACACCCGGGACAGGGCTTTGCTCCCCAGCATTTT. Protein: CSAGHPGQGFAPQHF.

V usage is TRBV20-1 and J usage is TRBJ2-1; no clear D gene. V was clipped by 7 bases and J by 0 bases, with 10 bases between them. Germline V CDR1 and CDR2: DFQATT, SNEGSKA (reference sequence). The CDR3 is made up of 13 amino acids. The CDR3 region has the DNA TGCAGTGTCAACCTTATCTCCTACAATGAGCAGTTCTTC. This sequence encodes CSVNLISYNEQFF.

This clonotype appeared many times. The J gene is TRBJ2-7, the V gene TRBV4-3; no definite D call. From germline, CDR1 is LGHNA and CDR2 YSLEER. This CDR3 contains 13 residues. Trimming removed 0 bases from V and 3 bases from J, with 6 bases in between. The CDR3 sequence: CASSQEGGYEQYF. In DNA form, the CDR3 reads TGCGCCAGCAGCCAAGAAGGCGGCTACGAGCAGTACTTC.

V is TRBV7-9 and J is TRBJ2-5, with TRBD1 matching 9 bases. The end of the DNA is better explained by TRBJ2-7, so the J call may be wrong. Germline V gene lookup returns CDR1 SEHNR and CDR2 FQNEAQ (reference sequence). The CDR3 length is 15 residues. The CDR3 nucleotides are TGTGCCAGCAGCCGGACCGGGACAGGGACCTACGAGCAGTACTTC. This translates into CASSRTGTGTYEQYF.

This clonotype has a handful of counts. The CDR3 DNA reads as TGTGCCATCAGAAAGCCCCCCGAGGCAGGGTACAGCGGCTACACCTTC. This translates into CAIRKPPEAGYSGYTF. V is TRBV10-3 and J is TRBJ1-2; possibly TRBD1 for D (5 bases). The germline V and J ends were trimmed by 6 bases and 8 bases, with 25 bases remaining between them. Per germline, CDR1 ENHRY and CDR2 SYGVKD. The CDR3 has 16 residues.

V usage is TRBV7-8 and J usage is TRBJ2-5, with a possible D match to TRBD2 (6 bases). Germline CDR1 SGHVS, CDR2 FQNEAQ. With 4 bases removed from V and 4 bases from J, the gap between germline ends came to 19 bases. CDR3 length: 16 residues. The chain's CDR3 is CASSSPSKVGGETQYF. CDR3 nucleotide sequence: TGTGCCAGCAGCTCACCGTCTAAGGTGGGGGGAGAGACCCAGTACTTC.

A few counts support this clonotype. The chain employs TRBV7-9 and TRBJ2-5; possibly TRBD1 or TRBD2 for D (6 bases each). The CDR3 is 15 amino acids. Germline CDR1 is SEHNR and CDR2 is FQNEAQ (reference sequence). V lost 5 bases, J lost 3 bases, and 16 bases lay in between. CDR3 bases: TGTGCCAGCAGCCCCCGTGGGGGCGGGGAAGAGACCCAGTACTTC. Translating it yields CASSPRGGGEETQYF.

The CDR3 DNA is TGCAGCGTTGAACGGGGGAGGACTGGAAACACCATATATTTT. It yields the protein CSVERGRTGNTIYF. The V gene is TRBV29-1, the J gene TRBJ1-3, with a weak D call TRBD1 (5 bases). This CDR3 has 14 amino acids. V lost 2 bases, J lost 2 bases, and 10 bases lay in between. Germline V CDR1 and CDR2: SQVTM, ANQGSEA.

The J gene is TRBJ2-3, the V gene TRBV20-1; 10 bases fit TRBD2. CDR1 is DFQATT, CDR2 SNEGSKA, per germline (reference sequence). The ends lost 6 bases at V and 1 base at J; junction bases unmatched: 4. The CDR3 runs 14 residues. CDR3 DNA: TGCAGTGCAAAACTAGCGGGACGCACAGATACGCAGTATTTT. It is translated as CSAKLAGRTDTQYF.